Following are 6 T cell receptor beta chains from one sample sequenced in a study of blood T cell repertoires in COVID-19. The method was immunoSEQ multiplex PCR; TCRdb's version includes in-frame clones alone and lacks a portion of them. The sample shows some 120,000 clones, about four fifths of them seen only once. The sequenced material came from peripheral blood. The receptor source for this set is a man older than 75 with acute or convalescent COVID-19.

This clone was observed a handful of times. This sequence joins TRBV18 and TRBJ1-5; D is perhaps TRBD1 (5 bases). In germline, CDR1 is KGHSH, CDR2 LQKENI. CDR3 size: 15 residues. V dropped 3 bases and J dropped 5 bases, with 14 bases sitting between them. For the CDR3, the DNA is TGTGCCAGCTCACCCTGGGCAGGGTTTGATCAGCCCCAGCATTTT. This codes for CASSPWAGFDQPQHF.

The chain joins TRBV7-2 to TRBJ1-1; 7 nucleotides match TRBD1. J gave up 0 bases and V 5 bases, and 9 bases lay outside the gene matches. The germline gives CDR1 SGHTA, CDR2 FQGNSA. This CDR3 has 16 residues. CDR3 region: CASSAQDRTMNTEAFF. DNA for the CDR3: TGTGCCAGCAGCGCCCAGGACAGGACCATGAACACTGAAGCTTTCTTT.

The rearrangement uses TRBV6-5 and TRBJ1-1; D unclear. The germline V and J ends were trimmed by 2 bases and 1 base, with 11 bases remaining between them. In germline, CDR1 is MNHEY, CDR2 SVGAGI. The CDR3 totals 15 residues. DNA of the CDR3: TGTGCCAGCAGTTACCCCGGGTCCCCGAACACTGAAGCTTTCTTT. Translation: CASSYPGSPNTEAFF.

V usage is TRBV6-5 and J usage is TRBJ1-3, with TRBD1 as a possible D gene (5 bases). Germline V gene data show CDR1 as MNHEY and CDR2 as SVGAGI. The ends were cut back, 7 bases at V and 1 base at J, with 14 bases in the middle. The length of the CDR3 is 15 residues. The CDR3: CASTPQGLSGNTIYF. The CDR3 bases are TGTGCCAGCACCCCCCAGGGACTTTCTGGAAACACCATATATTTT.

For the CDR3, the DNA is TGTGCCAGCAGCAAAACAGGGGGCGCATCTGACTATGGCTACACCTTC. It encodes CASSKTGGASDYGYTF. The chain joins TRBV11-2 to TRBJ1-2; TRBD1 aligns across 9 bases. V shed 5 bases, J shed 3 bases, and the junction held 10 bases outside the gene matches. The germline V gene encodes CDR1 SGHAT and CDR2 FQNNGV. The CDR3 covers 16 residues.

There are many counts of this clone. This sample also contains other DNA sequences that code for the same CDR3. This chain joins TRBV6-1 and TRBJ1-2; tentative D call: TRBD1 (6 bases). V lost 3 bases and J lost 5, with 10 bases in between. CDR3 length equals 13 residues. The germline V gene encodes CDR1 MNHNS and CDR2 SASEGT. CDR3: CASSEGAGYGYTF. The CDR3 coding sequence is TGTGCCAGCAGTGAGGGGGCAGGGTATGGCTACACCTTC.